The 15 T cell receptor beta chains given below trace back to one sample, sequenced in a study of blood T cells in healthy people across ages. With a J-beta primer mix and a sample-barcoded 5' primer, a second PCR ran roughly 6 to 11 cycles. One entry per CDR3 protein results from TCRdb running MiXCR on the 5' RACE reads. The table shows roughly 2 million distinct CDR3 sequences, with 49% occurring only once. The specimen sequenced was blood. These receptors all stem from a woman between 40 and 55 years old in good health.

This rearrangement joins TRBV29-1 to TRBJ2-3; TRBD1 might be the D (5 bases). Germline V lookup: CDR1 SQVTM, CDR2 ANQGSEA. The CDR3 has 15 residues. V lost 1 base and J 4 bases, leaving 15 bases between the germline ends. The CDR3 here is CSVEGFGQGSDTQYF. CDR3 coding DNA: TGCAGCGTTGAAGGGTTCGGGCAGGGCTCAGATACGCAGTATTTT.

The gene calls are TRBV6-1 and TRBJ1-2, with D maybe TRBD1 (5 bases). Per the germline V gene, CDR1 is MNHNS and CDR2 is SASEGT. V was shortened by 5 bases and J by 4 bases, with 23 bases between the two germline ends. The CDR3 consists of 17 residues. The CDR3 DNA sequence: TGTGCCAGCAGTCCTACGGGGACCGGGCATATTTCCTATGGCTACACCTTC. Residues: CASSPTGTGHISYGYTF.

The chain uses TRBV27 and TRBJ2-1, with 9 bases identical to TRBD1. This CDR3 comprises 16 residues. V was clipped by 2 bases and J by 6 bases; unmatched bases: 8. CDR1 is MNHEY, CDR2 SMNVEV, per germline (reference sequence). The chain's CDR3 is CASSLPTGGRSNEQFF. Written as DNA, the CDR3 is TGTGCCAGCAGTTTACCTACAGGGGGCCGGAGCAATGAGCAGTTCTTC.

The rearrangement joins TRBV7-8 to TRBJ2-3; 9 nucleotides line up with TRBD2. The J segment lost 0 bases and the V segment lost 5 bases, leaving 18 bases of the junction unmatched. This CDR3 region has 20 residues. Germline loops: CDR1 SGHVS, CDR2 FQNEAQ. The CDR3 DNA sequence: TGTGCCAGCAGCAAAAACAGGGGCATAGCGGGGGCCCTAAGCACAGATACGCAGTATTTT. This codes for CASSKNRGIAGALSTDTQYF. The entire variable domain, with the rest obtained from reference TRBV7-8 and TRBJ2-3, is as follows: GAGVSQSPRYKVAKRGQDVALRCDPISGHVSLFWYQQALGQGPEFLTYFQNEAQLDKSGLPSDRFFAERPEGSVSTLKIQRTQQEDSAVYLCASSKNRGIAGALSTDTQYFGPGTRLTVL.

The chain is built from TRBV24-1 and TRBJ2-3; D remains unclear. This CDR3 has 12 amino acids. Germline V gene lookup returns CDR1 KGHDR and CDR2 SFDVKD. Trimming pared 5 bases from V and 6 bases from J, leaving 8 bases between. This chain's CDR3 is CATSVYDDTQYF. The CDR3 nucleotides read TGTGCCACCAGTGTCTACGATGATACGCAGTATTTT.

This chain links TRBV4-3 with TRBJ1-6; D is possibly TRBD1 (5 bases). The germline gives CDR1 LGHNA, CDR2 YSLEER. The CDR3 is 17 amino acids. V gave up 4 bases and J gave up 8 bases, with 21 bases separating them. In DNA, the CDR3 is TGCGCCAGCAGCCTTCAGATCGGGGGATCTGGCTATTCACCCCTCCACTTT. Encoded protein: CASSLQIGGSGYSPLHF.

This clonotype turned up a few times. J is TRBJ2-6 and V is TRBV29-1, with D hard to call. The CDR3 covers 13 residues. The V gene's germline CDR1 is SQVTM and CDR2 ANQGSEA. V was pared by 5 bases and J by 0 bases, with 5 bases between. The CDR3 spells CSVRPSGANVLTF. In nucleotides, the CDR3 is TGCAGCGTTAGGCCCTCTGGGGCCAACGTCCTGACTTTC.

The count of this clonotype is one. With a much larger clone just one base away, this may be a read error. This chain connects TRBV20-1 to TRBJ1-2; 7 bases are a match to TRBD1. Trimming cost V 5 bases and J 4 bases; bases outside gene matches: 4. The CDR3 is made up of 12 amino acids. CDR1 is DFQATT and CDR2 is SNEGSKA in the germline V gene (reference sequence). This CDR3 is CSADQGVYGYTF. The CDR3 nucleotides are TGCAGTGCTGACCAGGGGGTCTATGGCTACACCTTC.

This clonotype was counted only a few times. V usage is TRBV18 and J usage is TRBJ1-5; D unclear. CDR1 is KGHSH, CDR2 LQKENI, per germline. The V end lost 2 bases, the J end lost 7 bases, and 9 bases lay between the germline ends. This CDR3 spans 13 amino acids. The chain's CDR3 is CASSPDETQPQHF. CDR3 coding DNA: TGTGCCAGCTCACCAGACGAAACGCAGCCCCAGCATTTT.

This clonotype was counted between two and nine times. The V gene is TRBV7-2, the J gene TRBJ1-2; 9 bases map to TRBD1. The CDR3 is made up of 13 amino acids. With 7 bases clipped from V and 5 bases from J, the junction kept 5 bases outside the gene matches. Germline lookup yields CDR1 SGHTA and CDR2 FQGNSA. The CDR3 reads CASIGTGYYGYTF. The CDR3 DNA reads TGTGCCAGCATAGGGACAGGGTATTATGGCTACACCTTC.

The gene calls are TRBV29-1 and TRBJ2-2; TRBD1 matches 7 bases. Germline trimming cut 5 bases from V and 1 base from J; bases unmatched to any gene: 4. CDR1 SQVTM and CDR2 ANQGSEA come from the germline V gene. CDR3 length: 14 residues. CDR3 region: CSVTGAMNTGELFF. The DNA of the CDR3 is TGCAGCGTTACAGGGGCGATGAACACCGGGGAGCTGTTTTTT.

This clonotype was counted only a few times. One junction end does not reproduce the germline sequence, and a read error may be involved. Here the CDR3 reads CASSQELASYKEQFF. CDR3 nucleotide sequence: TGCGCCAGCAGCCAAGAATTGGCCTCCTACAAGGAGCAGTTCTTC. This chain uses TRBV4-3 with TRBJ2-1; unclear D gene. CDR3 length equals 15 residues. The germline CDR1 and CDR2 sequences are LGHNA and YSLEER.

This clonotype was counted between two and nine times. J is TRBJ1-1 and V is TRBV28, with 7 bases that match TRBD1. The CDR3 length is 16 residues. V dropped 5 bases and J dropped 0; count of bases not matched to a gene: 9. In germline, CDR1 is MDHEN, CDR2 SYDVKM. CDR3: CASSPLRGGMNTEAFF. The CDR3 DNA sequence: TGTGCCAGCAGTCCTCTCAGGGGGGGAATGAACACTGAAGCTTTCTTT. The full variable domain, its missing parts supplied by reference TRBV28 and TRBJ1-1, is DVKVTQSSRYLVKRTGEKVFLECVQDMDHENMFWYRQDPGLGLRLIYFSYDVKMKEKGDIPEGYSVSREKKERFSLILESASTNQTSMYLCASSPLRGGMNTEAFFGQGTRLTVV.

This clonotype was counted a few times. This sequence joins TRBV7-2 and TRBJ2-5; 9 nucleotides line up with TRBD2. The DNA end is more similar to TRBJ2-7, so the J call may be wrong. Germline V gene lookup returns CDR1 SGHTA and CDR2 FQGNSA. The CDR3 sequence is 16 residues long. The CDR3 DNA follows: TGTGCCAGCAGCCGTACTACCCCGGGACTAGCCGGCGAGCAGTACTTC. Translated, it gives CASSRTTPGLAGEQYF.

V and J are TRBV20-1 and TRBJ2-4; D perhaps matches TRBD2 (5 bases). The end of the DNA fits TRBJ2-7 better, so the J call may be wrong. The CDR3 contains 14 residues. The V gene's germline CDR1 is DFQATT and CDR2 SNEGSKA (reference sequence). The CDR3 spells CSARETGKTYEQYF. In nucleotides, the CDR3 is TGCAGTGCTAGAGAAACCGGGAAAACCTACGAGCAGTACTTC.